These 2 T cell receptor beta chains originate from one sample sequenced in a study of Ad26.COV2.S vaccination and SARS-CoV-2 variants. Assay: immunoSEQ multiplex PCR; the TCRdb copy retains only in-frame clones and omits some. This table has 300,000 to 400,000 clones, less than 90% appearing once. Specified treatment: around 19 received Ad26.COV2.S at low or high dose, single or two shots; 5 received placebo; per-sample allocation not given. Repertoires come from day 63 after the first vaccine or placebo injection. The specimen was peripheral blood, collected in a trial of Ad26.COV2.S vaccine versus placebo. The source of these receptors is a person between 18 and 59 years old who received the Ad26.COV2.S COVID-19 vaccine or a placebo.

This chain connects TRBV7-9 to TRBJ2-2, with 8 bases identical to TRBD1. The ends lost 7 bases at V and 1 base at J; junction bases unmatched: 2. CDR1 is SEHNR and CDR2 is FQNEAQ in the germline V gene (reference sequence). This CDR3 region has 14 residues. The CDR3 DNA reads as TGTGCCAGCACCGGGACAGGGAACACCGGGGAGCTGTTTTTT. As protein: CASTGTGNTGELFF.

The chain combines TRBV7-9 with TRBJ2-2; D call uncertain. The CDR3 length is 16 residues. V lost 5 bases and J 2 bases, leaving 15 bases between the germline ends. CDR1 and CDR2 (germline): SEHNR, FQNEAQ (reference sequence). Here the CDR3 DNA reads TGTGCCAGCAGCCCCCCGGTGGGTGGTAACACCGGGGAGCTGTTTTTT. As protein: CASSPPVGGNTGELFF.